This T cell receptor (beta chain) was sequenced for a study of identical twins. Study outcomes and limitations: Carriage of fewer insertions was seen in abundant cord blood beta clonotypes, whereas memory repertoires showed none. It was cross-sectional statistical analysis, not following the same donors, that the conclusions relied on.

Details on this clonotype: Its matching antigen is unknown.

Template switching, a step in the protocol, added a universal primer site, and cDNA carried unique molecular identifiers. TCRdb used MiXCR to reprocess the 5' RACE reads, holding one entry per CDR3 protein. This sample yields just under 650,000 distinct CDR3 sequences, of which under 8.5% are seen a single time; roughly 1.6% belongs to the top ten. In addition, the sample was reused for a study of yellow fever vaccine responses in identical twins. That investigation notes: Twins reportedly appeared to share part of their vaccine T cell response while keeping part individual.

The sequence came from a young woman in good health. Sequences were obtained from PBMCs.

CDR3 DNA sequence: TGTGCCAGCAGTGACGTGGCGGGGGGTTCCGGGGAGCTGTTTTTT. This translates into CASSDVAGGSGELFF. V is TRBV6-4 and J is TRBJ2-2; 8 positions agree with TRBD2. The CDR3 has 15 amino acids. The trim removed 2 bases at V and 6 bases at J, leaving 5 bases unmatched. Per the germline V gene, CDR1 is MRHNA and CDR2 is SNTAGT.